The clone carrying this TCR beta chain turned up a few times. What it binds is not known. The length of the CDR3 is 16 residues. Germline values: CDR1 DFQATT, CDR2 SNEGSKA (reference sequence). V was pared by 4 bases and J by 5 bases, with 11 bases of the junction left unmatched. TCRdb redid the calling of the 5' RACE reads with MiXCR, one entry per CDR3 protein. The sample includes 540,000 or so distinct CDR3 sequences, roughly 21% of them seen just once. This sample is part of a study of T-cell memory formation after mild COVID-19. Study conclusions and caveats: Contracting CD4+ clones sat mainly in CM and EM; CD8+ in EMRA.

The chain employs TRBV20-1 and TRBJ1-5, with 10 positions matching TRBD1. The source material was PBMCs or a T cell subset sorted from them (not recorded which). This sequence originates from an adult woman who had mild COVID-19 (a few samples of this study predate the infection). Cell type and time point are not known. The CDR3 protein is CSATGTGADGDQPQHF. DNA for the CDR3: TGCAGTGCTACCGGGACAGGGGCGGATGGGGATCAGCCCCAGCATTTT.